The 18 T cell receptor beta chains listed next were all sequenced from one sample in a study of blood T cells in healthy people across ages. Together with a sample-barcoded 5' primer, a J-beta primer mix was included in a second PCR lasting about 7 to 11 cycles. MiXCR, applied by TCRdb to the 5' RACE reads, yields one record per CDR3 protein. The top ten clones hold 20% to 25% of a sample with fewer than 900,000 distinct CDR3 sequences, approximately 39% of them seen once. Sequencing was performed on blood. The receptor set was obtained from an older woman in good health.

The CDR3 spells CASSLDRLTNYGYTF. CDR3 bases: TGTGCCAGCAGCTTGGATAGGTTAACTAACTATGGCTACACCTTC. The rearrangement links TRBV5-6 to TRBJ1-2, with D hard to call. V lost 0 bases, J lost 0 bases, and 9 bases lay in between. Per the germline V gene, CDR1 is SGHDT and CDR2 is YYEEEE. The CDR3 covers 15 residues.

This clonotype was seen a few times. Here the CDR3 reads CASSLGTSGGNLDEQYF. The CDR3 nucleotides read TGTGCCAGCAGCTTAGGGACTAGCGGGGGGAACCTTGACGAGCAGTACTTC. The rearrangement joins TRBV7-8 to TRBJ2-7; 14 bases fit TRBD2. V trimming: 1 base; J trimming: 5 bases; junction bases outside the gene matches: 7. Germline CDR1 reads SGHVS; CDR2 reads FQNEAQ. The CDR3 runs 17 residues.

As regards this clonotype: A single base separates this from a much larger clone, so it may be a read error. The chain uses TRBV4-2 and TRBJ2-4; D uncertain. The J call could be wrong; TRBJ2-7 is a better fit for the DNA end. Looked up from germline, CDR1 is LGHNA and CDR2 is YNFKEQ. CDR3 length: 14 residues. In nucleotides, the CDR3 is TGTGCCAGCAGCCAGGTGTACAAGCTCTACGAGCAGTACTTC. Translation gives CASSQVYKLYEQYF.

Details on this clonotype: A junction boundary mismatches the germline segment, possibly from a read error. The chain joins TRBV13 to TRBJ2-1; 11 nucleotides agree with TRBD2. This CDR3 spans 17 amino acids. From germline, CDR1 is PRHDT and CDR2 FYEKMQ (reference sequence). For the CDR3, the DNA is TGTGCCGGCAGCTTACTTAGCGGGAGGGCAAGTGGCAATGAGCAGTTCTTC. Translating it yields CAGSLLSGRASGNEQFF. The variable domain in full, with the rest retrieved from reference TRBV13 and TRBJ2-1, is AAGVIQSPRHLIKEKRETATLKCYPIPRHDTVYWYQQGPGQDPQFLISFYEKMQSDKGSIPDRFSAQQFSDYHSELNMSSLELGDSALYFCAGSLLSGRASGNEQFFGPGTRLTVL.

The genes are TRBV7-2 and TRBJ2-7, with TRBD2 as a possible D gene (5 bases). Trimming stripped 5 bases from V and 0 bases from J, with 17 bases between. The CDR3 sequence is 16 residues long. CDR1 is SGHTA, CDR2 FQGNSA, per germline. The CDR3 region has the DNA TGTGCCAGCAGCAACGGACTTGCTTCTTCCTCCTACGAGCAGTACTTC. Translation: CASSNGLASSSYEQYF.

This chain connects TRBV11-2 to TRBJ2-1; no clear D gene. The CDR3 contains 14 residues. CDR1 SGHAT and CDR2 FQNNGV come from the germline V gene. V was pared by 1 base and J by 4 bases, with 8 bases between. CDR3 nucleotide sequence: TGTGCCAGCAGCTTAGTCGACTCATACAATGAGCAGTTCTTC. Translated, it gives CASSLVDSYNEQFF.

As regards this clonotype: Since a much larger clone is just one base distant, this may be a read error. This chain connects TRBV29-1 to TRBJ2-5; D may correspond to TRBD1 or TRBD2 (5 bases each). Germline CDR1 and CDR2: SQVTM and ANQGSEA. This CDR3 has 14 amino acids. CDR3 nucleotide sequence: TGCAGCGTTAAGGGAACGGGGCAGGGAGAGGCCCAGTACTTC. Protein sequence: CSVKGTGQGEAQYF.

Only a few counts were recorded for this clonotype. J is TRBJ1-5 and V is TRBV6-5; TRBD1 is a possible D gene (5 bases). Per germline, CDR1 MNHEY and CDR2 SVGAGI. The CDR3 loop spans 15 amino acids. Deletions cut 6 bases from V and 5 bases from J, with 17 bases between. CDR3 in amino acids: CASSLVGQGDQPQHF. CDR3 sequence (DNA): TGTGCCAGCAGCCTTGTGGGGCAGGGAGATCAGCCCCAGCATTTT.

The chain employs TRBV20-1 and TRBJ2-1; possible D gene TRBD1, 6 bases. This CDR3 region has 14 residues. Germline assignment: CDR1 DFQATT and CDR2 SNEGSKA (reference sequence). V dropped 1 base and J dropped 1 base, with 8 bases sitting between them. The CDR3 DNA is TGCAGTGCTAGAGGGGGGCTGTCCTACAATGAGCAGTTCTTC. It encodes CSARGGLSYNEQFF.

The chain has TRBV11-3 and TRBJ2-1; D is perhaps TRBD2 (6 bases). V lost 3 bases and J 7 bases, leaving 13 bases between the germline ends. This CDR3 comprises 14 residues. Germline CDR1 reads SGHNT; CDR2 reads YENEEA. The CDR3 DNA reads TGTGCCAGCAGCTTGGGAAGAAGCGGGAATGAGCAGTTCTTC. Its protein product is CASSLGRSGNEQFF.

Ten or more counts support this clonotype. The CDR3 coding sequence is TGTGCCACCAGTGATTTCTTCCGTTACAGTAAAACTAACTATGGCTACACCTTC. This sequence encodes CATSDFFRYSKTNYGYTF. The V gene is TRBV24-1, the J gene TRBJ1-2; D is uncertain. The V end lost 1 base, the J end lost 0 bases, and 17 bases lay between the germline ends. Germline CDR1 KGHDR, CDR2 SFDVKD. This CDR3 contains 18 residues.

The chain employs TRBV3-1 and TRBJ2-1; 9 nucleotides match TRBD2. The CDR3 consists of 18 residues. The J segment lost 5 bases and the V segment lost 2 bases, leaving 13 bases of the junction unmatched. CDR1 and CDR2 (germline): LGHDT, YNNKEL (reference sequence). The CDR3 DNA follows: TGTGCCAGCAGCCAACGCCTTTCCGGTAGCGGGGGAAACAATGAGCAGTTCTTC. Translating it yields CASSQRLSGSGGNNEQFF.

Here the CDR3 DNA reads TGTGCCAGTAGTATAGGGGGACAGGAACTCTCCTACGAGCAGTACTTC. Translated: CASSIGGQELSYEQYF. This chain connects TRBV19 to TRBJ2-7, with 8 bases that match TRBD1. This CDR3 is 16 amino acids long. Looked up from germline, CDR1 is LNHDA and CDR2 is SQIVND (reference sequence). J was trimmed by 0 bases and V by 1 base; bases with no gene match: 5. Full variable domain (rest looked up from reference TRBV19 and TRBJ2-7): DGGITQSPKYLFRKEGQNVTLSCEQNLNHDAMYWYRQDPGQGLRLIYYSQIVNDFQKGDIAEGYSVSREKKESFPLTVTSAQKNPTAFYLCASSIGGQELSYEQYFGPGTRLTVT.

This CDR3 reads CASSRPSSGTLLKEQYF. CDR3 DNA sequence: TGTGCCAGCAGTCGCCCAAGCAGCGGGACCCTCCTGAAAGAGCAGTACTTC. The chain is built from TRBV6-2 or TRBV6-3 and TRBJ2-1; 7 bases are shared with TRBD2. The end of the DNA fits TRBJ2-7 better, so the J call may be wrong. Germline V lookup: CDR1 MNHEY, CDR2 SVGEGT. CDR3 length equals 17 residues.

The chain links TRBV4-2 to TRBJ2-5; 8 nucleotides match TRBD2. CDR1 is LGHNA, CDR2 YNFKEQ, per germline. J gave up 0 bases and V 1 base, and 7 bases lay outside the gene matches. This CDR3 contains 17 residues. In DNA, the CDR3 is TGTGCCAGCAGCCAAGGATCGGGGACTAGGGACCAAGAGACCCAGTACTTC. Translated, it gives CASSQGSGTRDQETQYF.

The rearrangement joins TRBV7-2 to TRBJ1-4, with a possible D match to TRBD1 (6 bases). Trimming removed 3 bases from V and 9 bases from J, with 14 bases in between. There are 14 residues in the CDR3. Germline V gene sequence: CDR1 SGHTA, CDR2 FQGNSA. CDR3 sequence reads: CASSFPGAVKKLFF. For the CDR3, the DNA is TGTGCCAGCAGCTTCCCAGGGGCTGTGAAAAAACTGTTTTTT.

The V gene is TRBV6-5, the J gene TRBJ2-5, with TRBD2 identical over 13 bases. The DNA end lines up better with TRBJ2-7; the J call may be wrong. This CDR3 spans 14 amino acids. Germline CDR1 reads MNHEY; CDR2 reads SVGAGI. The CDR3 loop is CASSPTSGGNEQYF. CDR3 nucleotides: TGTGCCAGCAGTCCGACTAGCGGGGGGAACGAGCAGTACTTC.

As concerns this clonotype: A junction boundary mismatches the germline segment, possibly from a read error. The V call is TRBV10-3, the J call TRBJ2-7, with D possibly called TRBD1 or TRBD2 (5 bases each). Germline V lookup: CDR1 ENHRY, CDR2 SYGVKD. This CDR3 spans 15 amino acids. The CDR3 sequence is CAISELGEMAYGQYF. CDR3 coding DNA: TGTGCCATCAGTGAGTTGGGGGAGATGGCCTACGGGCAGTACTTC.